What follows are 17 T cell receptor beta chains derived from one specimen sequenced in a study of T cell responses to AZD1222 COVID-19 vaccine. Method: immunoSEQ multiplex PCR; TCRdb's copy keeps in-frame clones and lacks some. The repertoire consists of approximately 110,000 clones, with roughly 84% occurring once and the leading ten covering about 1.2%. Here the sequenced sample was peripheral blood, taken on day 0 of AZD1222 vaccination. Receptors were obtained from an adult in good health.

The chain joins TRBV5-4 to TRBJ2-2, with TRBD2 as a possible D gene (5 bases). The CDR3 runs to 12 residues. Trimming stripped 0 bases from V and 8 bases from J, with 5 bases between. Germline V gene data show CDR1 as SGHNT and CDR2 as YYREEE (reference sequence). CDR3 loop: CASSLGGGELFF. The CDR3 coding sequence is TGTGCCAGCAGCTTGGGAGGGGGGGAGCTGTTTTTT.

The genes are TRBV7-8 and TRBJ1-1; D is unresolved. The CDR3 runs to 14 residues. Trimming removed 5 bases from V and 5 bases from J, with 15 bases in between. Germline V gene lookup returns CDR1 SGHVS and CDR2 FQNEAQ. Written as DNA, the CDR3 is TGTGCCAGCAGCCCCATCCCAGATGGGACTGAAGCTTTCTTT. It specifies CASSPIPDGTEAFF.

This clone has only a few counts. This CDR3 is CASSMPADYGYTF. CDR3 DNA: TGTGCCAGTAGTATGCCAGCGGACTATGGCTACACCTTC. The chain has TRBV19 and TRBJ1-2; D is unclear. This CDR3 comprises 13 residues. The germline V gene encodes CDR1 LNHDA and CDR2 SQIVND (reference sequence). V lost 3 bases to trimming and J lost 3 bases, with 8 bases between them.

This rearrangement joins TRBV3-1 (or the pseudogene TRBV3-2) to TRBJ2-7; TRBD2 might be the D (5 bases). CDR1 and CDR2 from the germline V gene are LGHDT and YNNKEL (reference sequence). This CDR3 has 17 residues. V lost 1 base to trimming and J lost 3 bases, with 19 bases between them. CDR3 residues: CASSQVQPPSWDYEQYF. Here the CDR3 DNA reads TGTGCCAGCAGCCAAGTCCAACCACCTAGCTGGGACTACGAGCAGTACTTC.

The chain carries TRBV11-2 and TRBJ1-1; no clear D gene. The germline V gene has CDR1 SGHAT and CDR2 FQNNGV. The CDR3 loop spans 13 amino acids. Trimming cost V 5 bases and J 5 bases, with 12 bases left between them. The CDR3 region is CASSPDGGTEAFF. CDR3 DNA: TGTGCCAGCAGCCCGGACGGAGGGACTGAAGCTTTCTTT. The full variable domain, with the rest looked up from reference TRBV11-2 and TRBJ1-1, is EAGVAQSPRYKIIEKRQSVAFWCNPISGHATLYWYQQILGQGPKLLIQFQNNGVVDDSQLPKDRFSAERLKGVDSTLKIQPAKLEDSAVYLCASSPDGGTEAFFGQGTRLTVV.

The chain combines TRBV4-3 with TRBJ2-1; D is ambiguous. V was cut by 1 base and J by 7 bases, with 17 bases left in between. CDR3 length: 16 residues. The germline V gene encodes CDR1 LGHNA and CDR2 YSLEER. CDR3 protein: CASSQALTDQWNEQFF. Written as DNA, the CDR3 is TGCGCCAGCAGCCAAGCCCTGACGGACCAATGGAATGAGCAGTTCTTC.

The rearrangement uses TRBV10-3 and TRBJ1-1; D possibly corresponds to TRBD1 (5 bases). The V end lost 9 bases, the J end lost 1 base, and 9 bases lay between the germline ends. From germline, CDR1 is ENHRY and CDR2 SYGVKD. The length of the CDR3 is 12 residues. Here the CDR3 DNA reads TGTGCCATTAATAGGGGGAACACTGAAGCTTTCTTT. Translated: CAINRGNTEAFF.

This rearrangement joins TRBV2 to TRBJ2-3, with D perhaps assigned TRBD1 or TRBD2 (5 bases each). V lost 6 bases, J lost 0 bases, and 13 bases lay in between. Germline V gene sequence: CDR1 SNHLY, CDR2 FYNNEI. This CDR3 spans 15 amino acids. The CDR3 DNA reads as TGTGCCAGCAGGGGAAGAGGGGTTAGCACAGATACGCAGTATTTT. The encoded protein is CASRGRGVSTDTQYF.

This sequence joins TRBV6-8 and TRBJ2-7; the D call may be TRBD1 or TRBD2 (5 bases each). The germline gives CDR1 MNHGY, CDR2 SAAAGT. The length of the CDR3 is 17 residues. V was trimmed by 0 bases and J by 2 bases, leaving 17 bases between them. In DNA, the CDR3 is TGTGCCAGCAGTTACTCGAATAGGGACGTGGATACCTACGAGCAGTACTTC. It translates to CASSYSNRDVDTYEQYF.

The chain recombines TRBV5-5 with TRBJ2-2; D tentatively reads TRBD1 or TRBD2 (6 bases each). The CDR3 is 13 amino acids. Per germline, CDR1 SGHKS and CDR2 YYEKEE (reference sequence). Between the trimmed V and J ends, which lost 2 bases and 6 bases, there was a span of 8 bases. DNA for the CDR3: TGTGCCAGCAGCTTCGGGGGCGCCGGGGAGCTGTTTTTT. Protein sequence: CASSFGGAGELFF.

The V and J genes are TRBV3-1 (or the pseudogene TRBV3-2) and TRBJ1-4; a possible D gene is TRBD1 (5 bases). The CDR3 sequence is 14 residues long. Trimming removed 3 bases from V and 6 bases from J, with 11 bases in between. The germline V gene encodes CDR1 LGHDT and CDR2 YNNKEL (reference sequence). This chain's CDR3 is CASSQGDVDEKLFF. As DNA, the CDR3 is TGTGCCAGCAGCCAGGGGGATGTAGATGAAAAACTGTTTTTT.

The chain combines TRBV5-4 with TRBJ2-7, with 7 bases aligning to TRBD2. This CDR3 region has 13 residues. V trimming: 4 bases; J trimming: 6 bases; junction bases outside the gene matches: 7. Germline CDR1 SGHNT, CDR2 YYREEE (reference sequence). DNA for the CDR3: TGTGCCAGCAGCCTAAAGCGGGAAGCCGAGCAGTACTTC. This gives the protein CASSLKREAEQYF.

The rearrangement joins TRBV5-1 to TRBJ1-3; D call uncertain. Germline V gives CDR1 SGHRS, CDR2 YFSETQ. The CDR3 loop spans 15 amino acids. V was pared by 0 bases and J by 4 bases, with 11 bases between. CDR3 protein: CASSLARRGGNTIYF. In DNA form, the CDR3 reads TGCGCCAGCAGCTTGGCCCGGCGGGGAGGAAACACCATATATTTT.

This sequence joins TRBV4-1 and TRBJ2-4, with TRBD1 matching over 10 bases. Per germline, CDR1 MGHRA and CDR2 YSYEKL. The CDR3 consists of 18 residues. Unmatched junction bases numbered 10, after V lost 4 bases and J lost 1 base. The CDR3 DNA reads TGCGCCAGCAGCCCGGGACAGGGGATGAGGGTGGCCAAAAACATTCAGTACTTC. Translated: CASSPGQGMRVAKNIQYF.

This rearrangement joins TRBV5-6 to TRBJ2-2, with a weak D call TRBD1 (6 bases). Between the trimmed V and J ends, which lost 3 bases and 2 bases, there was a span of 14 bases. Germline V CDR1 and CDR2: SGHDT, YYEEEE. This CDR3 region has 16 residues. The CDR3 is CASSWGPGENTGELFF. The CDR3 DNA is TGTGCCAGCAGCTGGGGACCAGGGGAAAACACCGGGGAGCTGTTTTTT.

The chain recombines TRBV13 with TRBJ2-1; no definite D call. The CDR3 is made up of 13 amino acids. V lost 0 bases and J 10 bases, leaving 10 bases between the germline ends. Germline V gene data show CDR1 as PRHDT and CDR2 as FYEKMQ (reference sequence). CDR3 DNA: TGTGCCAGCAGCTTAGGGTCGGTCGGGGAGCAGTTCTTC. Amino acids: CASSLGSVGEQFF.

The V call is TRBV7-2, the J call TRBJ1-2, with D unresolved. Trimming left V 6 bases short and J 3 bases short, with 14 bases between. This CDR3 has 14 residues. CDR1 is SGHTA and CDR2 is FQGNSA in the germline V gene. CDR3 sequence reads: CASRPPWADYGYTF. CDR3 DNA: TGTGCCAGCAGGCCCCCCTGGGCCGACTATGGCTACACCTTC.